These 15 T cell receptor beta chains were all obtained from the same sample, sequenced in a study of human T cells and chemical hapten exposure. Time point described: patch test 2, 6 weeks after DPC sensitization. Treatment reported: therapeutic diphenylcyclopropenone sensitization with weekly scalp DPC. MiXCR was run by TCRdb on the RACE reads, yielding one entry per CDR3 protein. The repertoire holds about 89,000 distinct CDR3 sequences, with approximately 10% as singletons. The starting material was whole blood, obtained in connection with sensitization to the hapten diphenylcyclopropenone (DPC). These receptors were collected from a man in his forties with alopecia areata. Some clones in this sample may be carry-over from other donors' samples.

V usage is TRBV12-3 or TRBV12-4 and J usage is TRBJ2-4; tentatively, D is TRBD2 (6 bases). The CDR3 is made up of 13 amino acids. The V end lost 3 bases, the J end lost 7 bases, and 10 bases lay between the germline ends. The CDR3 loop is CASSFGGLNIQYF. CDR3 nucleotides: TGTGCCAGCAGTTTCGGGGGTTTGAACATTCAGTACTTC.

This sequence joins TRBV12-3 or TRBV12-4 and TRBJ2-5, with unresolved D. Trimming took off 5 bases at V and 4 bases at J, with 8 bases between the two ends. The CDR3 is made up of 12 amino acids. The CDR3 spells CASSISGETQYF. CDR3 DNA sequence: TGTGCCAGCAGTATCAGTGGAGAGACCCAGTACTTC.

At least ten counts were recorded for this clonotype. The chain combines TRBV7-9 with TRBJ2-1, with D possibly being TRBD2 (7 bases). V lost 5 bases, J lost 2 bases, and 16 bases lay in between. In germline, CDR1 is SEHNR, CDR2 FQNEAQ (reference sequence). The CDR3 is made up of 16 amino acids. The CDR3 here is CASSLLGGGPYNEQFF. The CDR3 DNA sequence: TGTGCCAGCAGCCTTTTAGGGGGAGGGCCCTACAATGAGCAGTTCTTC.

This clonotype was detected a few times. The V and J genes are TRBV6-1 and TRBJ2-5; D is perhaps TRBD2 (5 bases). In germline, CDR1 is MNHNS, CDR2 SASEGT. There are 16 residues in the CDR3. The germline V and J ends were trimmed by 2 bases and 4 bases, with 17 bases remaining between them. The CDR3 DNA follows: TGTGCCAGCAGTGAAAAAGGCCTAGCTCGCGCAGAGACCCAGTACTTC. Translated: CASSEKGLARAETQYF.

The chain employs TRBV20-1 and TRBJ2-3; tentative D call: TRBD2 (5 bases). The germline gives CDR1 DFQATT, CDR2 SNEGSKA (reference sequence). V was shortened by 5 bases and J by 2 bases, with 8 bases between the two germline ends. The CDR3 is made up of 12 amino acids. The CDR3 loop is CSAPLATDTQYF. In nucleotides, the CDR3 is TGCAGTGCTCCCCTAGCCACAGATACGCAGTATTTT.

This clonotype was detected ten times or more. An end of the junction does not agree with germline; a read error may underlie this. This sequence joins TRBV20-1 and TRBJ2-3, with a weak D call TRBD2 (6 bases). The CDR3 runs 14 residues. Germline CDR1 is DFQATT and CDR2 is SNEGSKA (reference sequence). The CDR3 sequence: CSSRGASVTDTQYF. CDR3 sequence (DNA): TGCAGTTCTAGAGGGGCTAGCGTCACAGATACGCAGTATTTT.

The sample holds a few counts of this clonotype. The chain uses TRBV7-2 and TRBJ2-3, with 7 bases aligning to TRBD2. The V gene's germline CDR1 is SGHTA and CDR2 FQGNSA. Trimming took 4 bases from V and 5 from J; bases not matched to a gene: 18. The CDR3 is 18 amino acids. The CDR3 region is CASSSLTGGIWGGDTQYF. Here the CDR3 DNA reads TGTGCCAGCAGCTCCCTAACTGGCGGGATTTGGGGGGGAGATACGCAGTATTTT.

This rearrangement joins TRBV6-1 to TRBJ2-7; D remains ambiguous. The V end was cut by 3 bases, the J end by 7 bases, with 13 bases between. Germline CDR1 and CDR2: MNHNS and SASEGT. The CDR3 extends over 13 amino acids. The DNA of the CDR3 is TGTGCCAGCAGTGACGGGTCCCCCGGGGAGCAGTACGTC. The encoded protein is CASSDGSPGEQYV.

This chain links TRBV5-1 with TRBJ1-2, with D hard to call. There are 13 residues in the CDR3. The V and J ends lost 0 bases and 6 bases respectively, with 9 bases between them. Germline loops: CDR1 SGHRS, CDR2 YFSETQ. Here the CDR3 reads CASSLDGDDGYTF. DNA for the CDR3: TGCGCCAGCAGCTTGGACGGGGATGATGGCTACACCTTC.

This clonotype was detected a few times. The CDR3, as DNA: TGTGCCACCCGGGGACAGGTAGAGCAGTACTTC. As protein: CATRGQVEQYF. The chain recombines TRBV2 with TRBJ2-7, with 8 positions matching TRBD1. The CDR3 length is 11 residues. J gave up 7 bases and V 10 bases, and 6 bases lay outside the gene matches. Germline V lookup: CDR1 SNHLY, CDR2 FYNNEI.

The V call is TRBV20-1, the J call TRBJ1-2; unclear D gene. Trimming pared 7 bases from V and 1 base from J, leaving 13 bases between. This CDR3 is 13 amino acids long. Germline loops: CDR1 DFQATT, CDR2 SNEGSKA (reference sequence). The CDR3 here is CSVASGNNYGYTF. In nucleotides, the CDR3 is TGCAGTGTAGCCTCCGGGAATAACTATGGCTACACCTTC.

V gene TRBV6-6 combines with J gene TRBJ2-7, with TRBD2 as a possible D gene (6 bases). Trimming took off 4 bases at V and 0 bases at J, with 16 bases between the two ends. The CDR3 extends over 16 amino acids. Per the germline V gene, CDR1 is MNHNY and CDR2 is SVGAGI (reference sequence). In DNA form, the CDR3 reads TGTGCCAGCAGTTCCTCCGGGACTTCGATCTCCTACGAGCAGTACTTC. Encoded protein: CASSSSGTSISYEQYF.

The chain carries TRBV4-1 and TRBJ1-6; tentative D call: TRBD1 (5 bases). This CDR3 has 15 residues. Germline CDR1 MGHRA, CDR2 YSYEKL. Trimming took off 4 bases at V and 6 bases at J, with 13 bases between the two ends. The CDR3 DNA reads as TGCGCCAGCAGCCCAGAAGCAGGGTTTAATTCACCCCTCCACTTT. Amino acid sequence: CASSPEAGFNSPLHF.

The J gene is TRBJ1-1, the V gene TRBV27; TRBD1 matches at 7 bases. V was clipped by 4 bases and J by 8 bases; unmatched bases: 7. The germline V gene encodes CDR1 MNHEY and CDR2 SMNVEV (reference sequence). The length of the CDR3 is 13 residues. CDR3 in amino acids: CASSSGQFKEAFF. The DNA for the CDR3 is TGTGCCAGCAGTTCGGGACAGTTTAAGGAAGCTTTCTTT.

This clonotype came up many times. The rearrangement joins TRBV20-1 to TRBJ2-3, with D unclear. Germline V gene sequence: CDR1 DFQATT, CDR2 SNEGSKA (reference sequence). V lost 3 bases to trimming and J lost 1 base, with 8 bases between them. The CDR3 totals 13 residues. In nucleotides, the CDR3 is TGCAGTGCTAGCAGTGGGGGCACAGATACGCAGTATTTT. Amino acid sequence: CSASSGGTDTQYF.